The 32 T cell receptor beta chains below were found in one sample sequenced in a study of shared clonotypes between healthy human individuals. Sequenced by immunoSEQ multiplex PCR; TCRdb stores in-frame clones only, minus some. The sample contains about half a million clones, about 74% of which appear only once. Sequenced input: PBMCs. The receptors here all came from a woman in her thirties or forties in good health. Some clones in this sample may be carry-over from other donors' samples.

The rearrangement links TRBV2 to TRBJ1-1, with 8 bases that match TRBD1. The germline V gene has CDR1 SNHLY and CDR2 FYNNEI. The CDR3 totals 15 residues. The ends lost 5 bases at V and 2 bases at J; junction bases unmatched: 7. In DNA form, the CDR3 reads TGTGCCAGCAGTTTCGACAGGGGCCGTAACACTGAAGCTTTCTTT. Its protein product is CASSFDRGRNTEAFF.

The chain carries TRBV14 and TRBJ2-7; tentatively, D is TRBD1 (5 bases). From germline, CDR1 is SGHDN and CDR2 FVKESK. Trimming took 0 bases from V and 12 from J, leaving 12 bases between them. The CDR3 loop spans 12 amino acids. DNA for the CDR3: TGTGCCAGCAGCCAAGATCGCAGGGCAGGGTACTTC. Protein: CASSQDRRAGYF. Combining the CDR3 with reference TRBV14 and TRBJ2-7 gives the whole variable domain EAGVTQFPSHSVIEKGQTVTLRCDPISGHDNLYWYRRVMGKEIKFLLHFVKESKQDESGMPNNRFLAERTGGTYSTLKVQPAELEDSGVYFCASSQDRRAGYFGPGTRLTVT.

The rearrangement joins TRBV19 to TRBJ2-1; 8 bases align to TRBD1. Germline V gene data show CDR1 as LNHDA and CDR2 as SQIVND (reference sequence). This CDR3 spans 13 amino acids. With V trimmed by 8 bases and J by 3 bases, 3 bases remained unmatched. CDR3 DNA: TGTGCCAGTTCGACAGGGGTCTACAATGAGCAGTTCTTC. Translation gives CASSTGVYNEQFF.

This chain joins TRBV30 and TRBJ2-7, with D possibly being TRBD1 (6 bases). CDR1 is GTSNPN and CDR2 is SVGIG in the germline V gene (reference sequence). With 4 bases removed from V and 3 bases from J, the gap between germline ends came to 13 bases. The CDR3 is 13 residues long. The CDR3 region has the DNA TGTGCCTGGACAAAGGACAGATACTACGAGCAGTACTTC. Translation gives CAWTKDRYYEQYF. Together with reference TRBV30 and TRBJ2-7, the CDR3 gives the full variable domain: SQTIHQWPATLVQPVGSPLSLECTVEGTSNPNLYWYRQAAGRGLQLLFYSVGIGQISSEVPQNLSASRPQDRQFILSSKKLLLSDSGFYLCAWTKDRYYEQYFGPGTRLTVT.

The J gene is TRBJ2-1, the V gene TRBV7-3; D is uncertain. Germline CDR1 reads SGHTA; CDR2 reads FQGTGA. V lost 3 bases, J lost 7 bases, and 10 bases lay in between. The CDR3 has 13 amino acids. Here the CDR3 reads CASSLMSGNEQFF. CDR3 DNA: TGTGCCAGCAGCTTGATGAGTGGGAATGAGCAGTTCTTC.

This chain joins TRBV5-4 and TRBJ2-7, with a weak D call TRBD1 (6 bases). V was clipped by 2 bases and J by 6 bases, with 12 bases between them. The CDR3 spans 13 residues. Per germline, CDR1 SGHNT and CDR2 YYREEE (reference sequence). This chain's CDR3 is CASSFAGVGEQYF. The CDR3 DNA reads as TGTGCCAGCAGCTTCGCAGGGGTGGGCGAGCAGTACTTC. The full variable domain, rest sourced from reference TRBV5-4 and TRBJ2-7, is ETGVTQSPTHLIKTRGQQVTLRCSSQSGHNTVSWYQQALGQGPQFIFQYYREEENGRGNFPPRFSGLQFPNYSSELNVNALELDDSALYLCASSFAGVGEQYFGPGTRLTVT.

The chain recombines TRBV2 with TRBJ1-2; 7 bases fit TRBD1. The CDR3 has 15 residues. With V trimmed by 2 bases and J by 0 bases, 3 bases remained unmatched. Germline V lookup: CDR1 SNHLY, CDR2 FYNNEI. The DNA of the CDR3 is TGTGCCAGCAGTGAAAGACAGGGAGCTAACTATGGCTACACCTTC. It specifies CASSERQGANYGYTF.

This clone was found a few times. A much larger clone sits a single nucleotide away, making a read error possible. The identical CDR3 is also encoded by other nucleotide sequences in the sample. The chain employs TRBV28 and TRBJ2-7; possible D gene TRBD2, 5 bases. The ends were cut back, 8 bases at V and 1 base at J, with 9 bases in the middle. Germline assignment: CDR1 MDHEN and CDR2 SYDVKM. The CDR3 has 12 amino acids. CDR3 coding DNA: TGTGCCAGCCGGACGGGATCCTACGAGCAGTACTTC. This translates into CASRTGSYEQYF.

This clone appeared a few times. The rearrangement links TRBV7-3 to TRBJ2-5; TRBD1 agrees at 7 bases. The closer fit of TRBJ2-7 to the DNA end suggests the J call may be wrong. The CDR3 runs 16 residues. CDR1 and CDR2 from the germline V gene are SGHTA and FQGTGA. The CDR3 protein is CASSLTETGSVHEQYF. CDR3 bases: TGTGCCAGCAGCTTAACCGAGACAGGGTCGGTCCACGAGCAGTACTTC.

This clone was seen a single time. The chain links TRBV18 to TRBJ2-2, with D tentatively TRBD2 (5 bases). CDR1 KGHSH and CDR2 LQKENI come from the germline V gene. CDR3 length: 14 residues. V lost 2 bases and J 3 bases, leaving 7 bases between the germline ends. The CDR3 DNA follows: TGTGCCAGCTCACCAGCCGGGGACACCGGGGAGCTGTTTTTT. Encoded protein: CASSPAGDTGELFF.

Regarding this clone: Additional DNA sequences in this sample encode the identical CDR3. The CDR3 loop reads CASSLLAGNTIYF. The CDR3 DNA follows: TGTGCCAGCAGTTTATTAGCTGGAAACACCATATATTTT. The chain has TRBV28 and TRBJ1-3; D is unclear. CDR1 is MDHEN, CDR2 SYDVKM, per germline. The CDR3 covers 13 residues. V shed 1 base and J shed 2 bases, with 3 bases lying between them.

The chain joins TRBV7-9 to TRBJ2-1, with 7 bases aligning to TRBD2. The CDR3 sequence is 15 residues long. The germline V gene has CDR1 SEHNR and CDR2 FQNEAQ (reference sequence). J was trimmed by 5 bases and V by 0 bases; bases with no gene match: 4. The chain's CDR3 is CASSLAREANNEQFF. CDR3 sequence (DNA): TGTGCCAGCAGCTTAGCCCGGGAGGCGAACAATGAGCAGTTCTTC.

The count of this clone is one. CDR3 loop: CASSLQGFDEQFF. CDR3 nucleotide sequence: TGTGCCAGCAGCTTACAGGGGTTCGATGAGCAGTTCTTC. V usage is TRBV7-9 and J usage is TRBJ2-1; maybe TRBD1 (6 bases). Germline lookup yields CDR1 SEHNR and CDR2 FQNEAQ (reference sequence). The CDR3 has 13 residues. Between the trimmed V and J ends, which lost 2 bases and 8 bases, there was a span of 10 bases. Using reference TRBV7-9 and TRBJ2-1 for the parts outside the CDR3, the full variable domain is DTGVSQNPRHKITKRGQNVTFRCDPISEHNRLYWYRQTLGQGPEFLTYFQNEAQLEKSRLLSDRFSAERPKGSFSTLEIQRTEQGDSAMYLCASSLQGFDEQFFGPGTRLTVL.

The chain is built from TRBV7-9 and TRBJ2-2, with 13 bases fitting TRBD2. Losses at the gene ends were 3 bases for V and 5 bases for J; bases not matched to a gene: 6. The CDR3 is 17 amino acids. CDR1 is SEHNR, CDR2 FQNEAQ, per germline (reference sequence). CDR3 region: CASSLGLAGSVTGELFF. The CDR3 DNA is TGTGCCAGCAGCTTGGGACTAGCGGGATCGGTAACCGGGGAGCTGTTTTTT.

The CDR3 coding sequence is TGTGCCAGCAGCTTAGACGGTAGCGGTCGCTACGAGCAGTACTTC. It yields the protein CASSLDGSGRYEQYF. The chain joins TRBV11-3 to TRBJ2-7; possibly TRBD2 for D (6 bases). The CDR3 spans 15 residues. Trimming removed 0 bases at V and 3 bases at J, with 12 bases between. CDR1 and CDR2 from the germline V gene are SGHNT and YENEEA.

The J gene is TRBJ2-7, the V gene TRBV6-1; D is possibly TRBD1 (6 bases). Between the trimmed V and J ends, which lost 6 bases and 5 bases, there was a span of 14 bases. CDR1 is MNHNS and CDR2 is SASEGT in the germline V gene. The CDR3 has 13 amino acids. The CDR3, as DNA: TGTGCCAGCAGACTAACAGGGCCCCACGAGCAGTACTTC. This translates into CASRLTGPHEQYF.

The chain is built from TRBV6-1 and TRBJ2-3; D possibly uses TRBD1 or TRBD2 (6 bases each). V was pared by 0 bases and J by 6 bases, with 13 bases between. CDR3 size: 15 residues. CDR1 and CDR2 from the germline V gene are MNHNS and SASEGT. The CDR3 sequence: CASSEARGLGDTQYF. For the CDR3, the DNA is TGTGCCAGCAGTGAAGCTCGGGGGCTGGGGGATACGCAGTATTTT.

The chain carries TRBV7-2 and TRBJ2-3; unclear D gene. The CDR3 runs to 15 residues. The germline gives CDR1 SGHTA, CDR2 FQGNSA. V lost 5 bases and J lost 4, with 16 bases in between. CDR3: CASSPGFFRADTQYF. The CDR3 nucleotides read TGTGCCAGCAGCCCCGGGTTTTTTAGGGCAGATACGCAGTATTTT.

The V gene is TRBV2, the J gene TRBJ1-5; possibly TRBD1 for D (5 bases). The CDR3 totals 14 residues. The germline V and J ends were trimmed by 6 bases and 1 base, with 10 bases remaining between them. Germline V gene data show CDR1 as SNHLY and CDR2 as FYNNEI. In DNA form, the CDR3 reads TGTGCCAGCAGGTCCAGGGAGAGCAATCAGCCCCAGCATTTT. Translated, it gives CASRSRESNQPQHF.

This sequence joins TRBV18 and TRBJ2-3; TRBD2 matches 8 bases. V gave up 2 bases and J gave up 1 base; unmatched junction bases: 2. The CDR3 length is 15 residues. Germline-derived CDR1 and CDR2 are KGHSH and LQKENI. The CDR3 nucleotides are TGTGCCAGCTCACCAGTGACTAGCGGCACAGATACGCAGTATTTT. Its protein is CASSPVTSGTDTQYF.

As regards this clone: At one end the junction does not follow the germline gene, possibly because of a read error. V gene TRBV5-4 combines with J gene TRBJ2-1; a weak D match, TRBD2 (6 bases). Germline V gives CDR1 SGHNT, CDR2 YYREEE (reference sequence). The CDR3 consists of 15 residues. For the CDR3, the DNA is TGCGCCAGCAGCCAAGTACGGGGGAACTACAATGAGCAGTTCTTC. Protein: CASSQVRGNYNEQFF.

This clone was seen only a few times. The J gene is TRBJ1-1, the V gene TRBV7-2; 10 bases are a match to TRBD1. Germline V lookup: CDR1 SGHTA, CDR2 FQGNSA. The length of the CDR3 is 16 residues. V shed 3 bases, J shed 3 bases, and the junction held 7 bases outside the gene matches. The CDR3 bases are TGTGCCAGCAGCTTGGGGACAGGGGTTGAGGACACTGAAGCTTTCTTT. The encoded protein is CASSLGTGVEDTEAFF.

The CDR3 protein is CASSLERGGDYEQYF. CDR3 in DNA: TGTGCCAGCAGCTTAGAAAGAGGAGGGGACTACGAGCAGTACTTC. The J gene is TRBJ2-7, the V gene TRBV11-2; tentative D call: TRBD2 (6 bases). This CDR3 is 15 amino acids long. Germline V gives CDR1 SGHAT, CDR2 FQNNGV. V was cut by 0 bases and J by 3 bases, with 12 bases left in between.

The V call is TRBV19, the J call TRBJ1-1; 9 bases align to TRBD1. V lost 2 bases, J lost 1 base, and 5 bases stayed unmatched. CDR1 is LNHDA and CDR2 is SQIVND in the germline V gene (reference sequence). There are 16 residues in the CDR3. CDR3 amino acids: CASSIPQGAGNTEAFF. CDR3 DNA: TGTGCCAGTAGTATACCACAGGGGGCCGGGAACACTGAAGCTTTCTTT.

The chain has TRBV10-3 and TRBJ1-1; 7 bases fit TRBD1. The CDR3 is 15 amino acids. Germline V gene sequence: CDR1 ENHRY, CDR2 SYGVKD. Trimming cost V 8 bases and J 4 bases; bases outside gene matches: 13. CDR3 nucleotide sequence: TGTGCCATCGGGACAGATGTTTTTAGCGGCACTGAAGCTTTCTTT. Amino acids: CAIGTDVFSGTEAFF.

Comments on this clone: Other DNA sequences within the sample encode an identical CDR3. This chain uses TRBV14 with TRBJ1-5; no definite D call. This CDR3 region has 12 residues. V gave up 4 bases and J gave up 4 bases, with 5 bases separating them. Germline CDR1 and CDR2: SGHDN and FVKESK. DNA of the CDR3: TGTGCCAGCAGCCTCGGTAATCAGCCCCAGCATTTT. Encoded protein: CASSLGNQPQHF.

Of note for this clone: It differs at one base from a far larger clone, so likely a read error. J is TRBJ2-3 and V is TRBV25-1; D might be TRBD1 (6 bases). With 4 bases removed from V and 3 bases from J, the gap between germline ends came to 17 bases. The CDR3 consists of 16 residues. CDR1 and CDR2 from the germline V gene are MGHDK and SYGVNS. For the CDR3, the DNA is TGTGCCAGCAGTGGACTACGCAGGGGTGTTACAGATACGCAGTATTTT. This gives the protein CASSGLRRGVTDTQYF. Filled out from reference TRBV25-1 and TRBJ2-3, the complete variable domain reads EADIYQTPRYLVIGTGKKITLECSQTMGHDKMYWYQQDPGMELHLIHYSYGVNSTEKGDLSSESTVSRIRTEHFPLTLESARPSHTSQYLCASSGLRRGVTDTQYFGPGTRLTVL.

The V gene is TRBV7-8, the J gene TRBJ1-1; TRBD1 is a possible D gene (5 bases). Germline-derived CDR1 and CDR2 are SGHVS and FQNEAQ. The CDR3 is 14 residues long. V lost 8 bases to trimming and J lost 3 bases, with 16 bases between them. CDR3 region: CASYPGQGDTEAFF. Written as DNA, the CDR3 is TGTGCCAGCTACCCGGGGCAGGGAGACACTGAAGCTTTCTTT.

The CDR3 DNA follows: TGTGCCAGCAGCCCCCTCTTTACGTCCGAGCAGTACTTC. Encoded protein: CASSPLFTSEQYF. The chain joins TRBV14 to TRBJ2-7; D not certain. This CDR3 region has 13 residues. Trimming left V 4 bases short and J 6 bases short, with 13 bases between. The germline gives CDR1 SGHDN, CDR2 FVKESK.

This clone was recorded a few times. This CDR3 is missing its conserved last phenylalanine or tryptophan, likely due to a read error. The rearrangement joins TRBV15 to TRBJ1-2; tentative D call: TRBD1 (5 bases). From germline, CDR1 is LNHNV and CDR2 YYDKDF (reference sequence). This CDR3 has 14 residues. Trimming took 2 bases from V and 2 from J, leaving 9 bases between them. CDR3 residues: CATSRRRGNYGYTS. In DNA, the CDR3 is TGTGCCACCAGCAGAAGGAGGGGCAACTATGGCTACACCTCC.

This clone appeared once. The genes are TRBV7-8 and TRBJ2-7; possible D gene TRBD2, 6 bases. The germline V and J ends were trimmed by 7 bases and 2 bases, with 18 bases remaining between them. There are 15 residues in the CDR3. Germline V gene lookup returns CDR1 SGHVS and CDR2 FQNEAQ. The chain's CDR3 is CASTLSRAGAYEQYF. For the CDR3, the DNA is TGTGCCAGCACCCTTAGTCGAGCGGGTGCCTACGAGCAGTACTTC.

This rearrangement joins TRBV29-1 to TRBJ2-1; the match to TRBD2 covers 10 bases. Germline V lookup: CDR1 SQVTM, CDR2 ANQGSEA. The CDR3 consists of 13 residues. V lost 4 bases to trimming and J lost 8 bases; unmatched junction nucleotides: 5. CDR3 sequence reads: CSVGPSGRDEQFF. Here the CDR3 DNA reads TGCAGCGTTGGCCCTAGCGGGAGAGATGAGCAGTTCTTC.